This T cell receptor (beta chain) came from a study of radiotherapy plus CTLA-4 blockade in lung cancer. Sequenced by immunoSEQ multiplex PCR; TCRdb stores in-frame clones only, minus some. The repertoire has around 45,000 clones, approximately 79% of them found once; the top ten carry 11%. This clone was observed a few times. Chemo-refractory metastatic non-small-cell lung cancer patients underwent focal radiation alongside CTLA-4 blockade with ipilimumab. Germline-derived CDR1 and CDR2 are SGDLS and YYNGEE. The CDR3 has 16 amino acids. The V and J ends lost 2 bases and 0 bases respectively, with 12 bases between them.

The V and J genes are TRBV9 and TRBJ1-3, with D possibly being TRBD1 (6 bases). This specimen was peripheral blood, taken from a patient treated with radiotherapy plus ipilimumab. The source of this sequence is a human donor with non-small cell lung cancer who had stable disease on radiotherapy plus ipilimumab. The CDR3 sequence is CASSVGTPNSGNTIYF. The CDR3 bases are TGTGCCAGCAGCGTGGGGACACCCAACTCTGGAAACACCATATATTTT.